A few counts support the clone carrying this T cell receptor (beta chain). Its antigen is as yet unknown. The germline V gene encodes CDR1 SGHRS and CDR2 YFSETQ. The length of the CDR3 is 14 residues. V dropped 0 bases and J dropped 6 bases, with 12 bases sitting between them. It was with unique molecular identifiers that the TCRbeta library was prepared. Each CDR3 protein is one row after TCRdb ran MiXCR on the PCR reads. Here the sample spans 300,000 or so distinct CDR3 sequences, approximately 23% being singletons. This specimen belongs to a study of T-cell reconstitution after alpha-beta-depleted transplantation in children. Regarding the study as a whole: A year had passed since transplant, and T-cell counts and diversity by then came mostly from newly produced T cells. Several hundred expanded graft clones reportedly were the source of alpha-beta T cells about two months after transplant.

The origin of this receptor is a male patient aged 10 to 17 who had a stem cell transplant for acute lymphoblastic leukemia, so the T cells may come from the graft donor. The chain recombines TRBV5-1 with TRBJ1-1; no firm D call. This specimen consisted of PBMCs, mostly from graft donor cells, obtained 180 days after TCRalphabeta/CD19-depleted stem cell transplant. As DNA, the CDR3 is TGCGCCAGCAGCTTGGCCAGTAGATACGCTGAAGCTTTCTTT. Its translation: CASSLASRYAEAFF.